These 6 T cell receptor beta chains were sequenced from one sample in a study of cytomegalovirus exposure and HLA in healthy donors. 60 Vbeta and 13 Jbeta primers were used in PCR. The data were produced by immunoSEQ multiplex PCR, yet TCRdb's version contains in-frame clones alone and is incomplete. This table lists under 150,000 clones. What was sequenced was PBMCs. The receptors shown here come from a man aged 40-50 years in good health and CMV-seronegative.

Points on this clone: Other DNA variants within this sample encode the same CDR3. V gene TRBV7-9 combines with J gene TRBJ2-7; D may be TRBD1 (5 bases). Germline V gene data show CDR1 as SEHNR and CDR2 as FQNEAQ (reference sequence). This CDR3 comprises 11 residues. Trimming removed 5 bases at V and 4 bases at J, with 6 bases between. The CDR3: CASSPGYEQYF. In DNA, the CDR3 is TGTGCCAGCAGCCCAGGGTACGAGCAGTACTTC. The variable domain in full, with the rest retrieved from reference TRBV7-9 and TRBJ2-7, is DTGVSQNPRHKITKRGQNVTFRCDPISEHNRLYWYRQTLGQGPEFLTYFQNEAQLEKSRLLSDRFSAERPKGSFSTLEIQRTEQGDSAMYLCASSPGYEQYFGPGTRLTVT.

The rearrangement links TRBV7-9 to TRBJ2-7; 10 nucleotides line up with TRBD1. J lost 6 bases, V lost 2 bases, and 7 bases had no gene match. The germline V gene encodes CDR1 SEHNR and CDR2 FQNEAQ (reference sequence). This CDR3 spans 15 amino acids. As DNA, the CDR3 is TGTGCCAGCAGCTTATCTCCGGGACAGGGGTTCGAGCAGTACTTC. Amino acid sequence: CASSLSPGQGFEQYF.

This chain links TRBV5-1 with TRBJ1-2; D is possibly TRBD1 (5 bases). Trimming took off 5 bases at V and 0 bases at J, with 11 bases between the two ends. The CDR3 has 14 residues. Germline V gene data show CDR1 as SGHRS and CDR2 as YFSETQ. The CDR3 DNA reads TGCGCCAGCAGATCGGACATTGCTAACTATGGCTACACCTTC. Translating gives CASRSDIANYGYTF.

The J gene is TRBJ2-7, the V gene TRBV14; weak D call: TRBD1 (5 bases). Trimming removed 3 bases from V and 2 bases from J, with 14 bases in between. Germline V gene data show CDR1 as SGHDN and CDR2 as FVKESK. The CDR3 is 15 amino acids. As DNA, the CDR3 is TGTGCCAGCAGCCATTTAAGTCCAGGGCCCTACGAGCAGTACTTC. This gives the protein CASSHLSPGPYEQYF. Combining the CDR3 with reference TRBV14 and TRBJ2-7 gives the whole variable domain EAGVTQFPSHSVIEKGQTVTLRCDPISGHDNLYWYRRVMGKEIKFLLHFVKESKQDESGMPNNRFLAERTGGTYSTLKVQPAELEDSGVYFCASSHLSPGPYEQYFGPGTRLTVT.

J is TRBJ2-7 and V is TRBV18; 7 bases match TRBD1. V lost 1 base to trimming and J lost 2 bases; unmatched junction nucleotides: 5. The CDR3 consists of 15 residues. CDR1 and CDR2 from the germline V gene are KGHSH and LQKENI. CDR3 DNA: TGTGCCAGCTCACCACGGCAGGGGGACCCCTACGAGCAGTACTTC. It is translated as CASSPRQGDPYEQYF.

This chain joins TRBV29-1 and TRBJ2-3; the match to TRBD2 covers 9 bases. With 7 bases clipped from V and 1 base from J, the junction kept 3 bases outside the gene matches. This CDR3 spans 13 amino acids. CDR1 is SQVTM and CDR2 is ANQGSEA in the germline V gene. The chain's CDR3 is CSAVAGGTDTQYF. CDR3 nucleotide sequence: TGCAGCGCCGTAGCGGGGGGCACAGATACGCAGTATTTT.